What follows is one TCR beta chain and its context. This sample was included in a study of shared clonotypes between healthy human individuals. V was pared by 6 bases and J by 0 bases, with 11 bases between. CDR3 length equals 15 residues. Germline V gene sequence: CDR1 MGHRA, CDR2 YSYEKL. As originally analysed: Filtering was not the same, since immunoSEQ gave junction-only sequences without quality scores. Some clones are missing from TCRdb's copy, which holds only in-frame ones; the method was immunoSEQ multiplex PCR. The V and J calls and the clone size are those of that table, but D and trimming were determined from the DNA. The sample includes 2 million to 2.5 million clones, roughly 93% of them seen just once.

V is TRBV4-1 and J is TRBJ2-2; a possible D gene is TRBD2 (5 bases). The sequence was collected from a man aged 18-30 years in good health. Some clones in this sample may be carry-over from other donors' samples. Sequencing input: naive CD4+ T cells from PBMCs. Subset given: CD45RA+ positively selected. The CDR3 nucleotides read TGCGCCAGCAGGCGCGACTACGCGAACACCGGGGAGCTGTTTTTT. This codes for CASRRDYANTGELFF.